These T cell receptor beta chains were read from a single sample in a study of blood T cell repertoires in COVID-19. Profiling relied on immunoSEQ multiplex PCR, and the TCRdb table lists in-frame clones only, not all of them. The table has 200,000 to 250,000 clones, roughly four fifths seen once. The sample comprised peripheral blood. Every receptor here comes from a woman in her 40s with acute or convalescent COVID-19. The CDR3 runs from the conserved cysteine through the conserved F or W. Each record gives: clone size, D gene, J gene, V gene, CDR3 protein, CDR3 DNA. The D gene is left open where the match is weak. The size of a clone is reported for some rows only, either as once, few or many, or as a class for expanded clones.

abundance: .; d_gene: TRBD1; j_gene: TRBJ1-1; v_gene: TRBV5-6; CDR3aa: CASSWTGGIGTEAFF; CDR3nt: TGTGCCAGCAGCTGGACAGGGGGGATCGGCACTGAAGCTTTCTTT
abundance: .; d_gene: .; j_gene: TRBJ1-5; v_gene: TRBV6-2/TRBV6-3; CDR3aa: CASSYRPYGQINQPQHF; CDR3nt: TGTGCCAGCAGTTATCGACCCTACGGACAGATCAATCAGCCCCAGCATTTT
abundance: .; d_gene: .; j_gene: TRBJ1-1; v_gene: TRBV4-3; CDR3aa: CASSQAYRANTEAFF; CDR3nt: TGCGCCAGCAGCCAAGCATACAGGGCTAACACTGAAGCTTTCTTT
abundance: .; d_gene: .; j_gene: TRBJ1-2; v_gene: TRBV9; CDR3aa: CASSVGGGIYGYTF; CDR3nt: TGTGCCAGCAGCGTAGGAGGAGGGATCTATGGCTACACCTTC
abundance: .; d_gene: .; j_gene: TRBJ2-7; v_gene: TRBV18; CDR3aa: CASSPIRGYEQYF; CDR3nt: TGTGCCAGCTCACCCATACGGGGGTACGAGCAGTACTTC
abundance: .; d_gene: .; j_gene: TRBJ2-7; v_gene: TRBV19; CDR3aa: CASSIGQAGYYEQYF; CDR3nt: TGTGCCAGTAGTATTGGGCAGGCCGGCTACTACGAGCAGTACTTC
abundance: .; d_gene: .; j_gene: TRBJ1-6; v_gene: TRBV2; CDR3aa: CASSTGSSYNSPLHF; CDR3nt: TGTGCCAGCAGTACAGGGAGCTCCTATAATTCACCCCTCCACTTT
abundance: .; d_gene: .; j_gene: TRBJ1-2; v_gene: TRBV7-9; CDR3aa: CASSLGPGSYGYTF; CDR3nt: TGTGCCAGCAGCTTAGGGCCGGGGTCTTATGGCTACACCTTC
abundance: once; d_gene: TRBD1; j_gene: TRBJ1-4; v_gene: TRBV2; CDR3aa: CASSATTGYNDRLFF; CDR3nt: TGTGCCAGCAGTGCGACGACAGGGTATAATGATAGGCTGTTTTTT
abundance: .; d_gene: TRBD2; j_gene: TRBJ2-5; v_gene: TRBV2; CDR3aa: CASSEALEGGVQETQYF; CDR3nt: TGTGCCAGCAGTGAAGCGCTGGAGGGAGGGGTCCAAGAGACCCAGTACTTC
abundance: .; d_gene: .; j_gene: TRBJ2-1; v_gene: TRBV19; CDR3aa: CASSTGRANEQFF; CDR3nt: TGTGCCAGTAGTACAGGCAGGGCCAATGAGCAGTTCTTC
abundance: few; d_gene: .; j_gene: TRBJ2-7; v_gene: TRBV6-5; CDR3aa: CASSWRNSGEQYF; CDR3nt: TGTGCCAGCAGTTGGAGAAACAGCGGCGAGCAGTACTTC
abundance: .; d_gene: TRBD1; j_gene: TRBJ1-4; v_gene: TRBV5-8; CDR3aa: CASSFMPGQGKGKLFF; CDR3nt: TGTGCCAGCAGTTTCATGCCGGGACAGGGGAAGGGAAAACTGTTTTTT
abundance: .; d_gene: .; j_gene: TRBJ1-2; v_gene: TRBV11-3; CDR3aa: CASSFRGPQVDGYTF; CDR3nt: TGTGCCAGCAGCTTTAGAGGTCCCCAAGTGGATGGCTACACCTTC
abundance: .; d_gene: .; j_gene: TRBJ2-5; v_gene: TRBV2; CDR3aa: CASSEYGTPKTQYF; CDR3nt: TGTGCCAGCAGTGAATATGGCACCCCGAAGACCCAGTACTTC
abundance: .; d_gene: .; j_gene: TRBJ1-2; v_gene: TRBV20-1; CDR3aa: CSASSPTGNYGYTF; CDR3nt: TGCAGTGCTAGTTCCCCGACCGGGAACTATGGCTACACCTTC
abundance: .; d_gene: .; j_gene: TRBJ2-7; v_gene: TRBV27; CDR3aa: CASRRQVSSYEQYF; CDR3nt: TGTGCCAGCAGACGACAGGTGAGCTCCTACGAGCAGTACTTC
abundance: .; d_gene: TRBD2; j_gene: TRBJ2-1; v_gene: TRBV5-6; CDR3aa: CASSWTRGLAGVDEQFF; CDR3nt: TGTGCCAGCAGCTGGACCCGCGGACTAGCGGGAGTTGATGAGCAGTTCTTC
abundance: .; d_gene: TRBD1; j_gene: TRBJ1-1; v_gene: TRBV7-3; CDR3aa: CASSLTGGNTEAFF; CDR3nt: TGTGCCAGCAGCCTCACAGGGGGGAACACTGAAGCTTTCTTT
abundance: .; d_gene: .; j_gene: TRBJ1-4; v_gene: TRBV12-3/TRBV12-4; CDR3aa: CASSLAGAEKLFF; CDR3nt: TGTGCCAGCAGTTTAGCGGGGGCCGAAAAACTGTTTTTT
abundance: .; d_gene: TRBD1; j_gene: TRBJ2-7; v_gene: TRBV3-1/TRBV3-2; CDR3aa: CASSQPGQGTTYEQYF; CDR3nt: TGTGCCAGCAGCCAACCGGGACAGGGGACAACCTACGAGCAGTACTTC
abundance: .; d_gene: TRBD1; j_gene: TRBJ2-3; v_gene: TRBV27; CDR3aa: CASCAQGAPFSTDTQYF; CDR3nt: TGTGCCAGCTGCGCACAGGGGGCTCCTTTTAGCACAGATACGCAGTATTTT
abundance: .; d_gene: TRBD1; j_gene: TRBJ2-2; v_gene: TRBV29-1; CDR3aa: CSVGDRAHGTGELFF; CDR3nt: TGCAGCGTTGGCGACAGGGCTCACGGCACCGGGGAGCTGTTTTTT
abundance: once; d_gene: TRBD1; j_gene: TRBJ1-6; v_gene: TRBV3-1/TRBV3-2; CDR3aa: CASRRRTGGTNSPLHF; CDR3nt: TGTGCCAGCAGAAGAAGGACAGGGGGTACGAATTCACCCCTCCACTTT
abundance: once; d_gene: .; j_gene: TRBJ1-2; v_gene: TRBV24-1; CDR3aa: CATSDLGGDGNGYTF; CDR3nt: TGTGCCACCAGTGATTTAGGAGGAGACGGGAATGGCTACACCTTC
abundance: few; d_gene: TRBD1; j_gene: TRBJ1-1; v_gene: TRBV7-8; CDR3aa: CASSLDNRGFKISEAFF; CDR3nt: TGTGCCAGCAGCTTAGACAACAGGGGATTCAAGATCTCTGAAGCTTTCTTT
abundance: .; d_gene: .; j_gene: TRBJ2-1; v_gene: TRBV2; CDR3aa: CASSTTGRLSSYNEQFF; CDR3nt: TGTGCCAGCAGTACCACAGGGCGTCTTAGCTCCTACAATGAGCAGTTCTTC
abundance: once; d_gene: .; j_gene: TRBJ1-2; v_gene: TRBV5-1; CDR3aa: CASRSSLNYGYTF; CDR3nt: TGCGCCAGCAGATCGAGCCTCAACTATGGCTACACCTTC
abundance: .; d_gene: .; j_gene: TRBJ2-1; v_gene: TRBV18; CDR3aa: CASSPPAAEQFF; CDR3nt: TGTGCCAGCTCACCCCCGGCGGCTGAGCAGTTCTTC
abundance: .; d_gene: .; j_gene: TRBJ2-7; v_gene: TRBV7-6; CDR3aa: CASSLAEGGSYEQYF; CDR3nt: TGTGCCAGCAGCTTAGCGGAAGGCGGGTCCTACGAGCAGTACTTC
abundance: .; d_gene: TRBD1; j_gene: TRBJ1-2; v_gene: TRBV6-5; CDR3aa: CASSYSEGTGAGYTF; CDR3nt: TGTGCCAGCAGTTACTCGGAGGGGACAGGGGCTGGCTACACCTTC
abundance: .; d_gene: TRBD1; j_gene: TRBJ2-4; v_gene: TRBV15; CDR3aa: CATSSLGQGKNIQYF; CDR3nt: TGTGCCACCAGCAGCCTGGGACAGGGAAAAAACATTCAGTACTTC
abundance: .; d_gene: .; j_gene: TRBJ2-7; v_gene: TRBV5-6; CDR3aa: CASSLARVLEAEQYF; CDR3nt: TGTGCCAGCAGCTTGGCCAGGGTGCTCGAGGCCGAGCAGTACTTC
abundance: .; d_gene: TRBD2; j_gene: TRBJ2-2; v_gene: TRBV12-5; CDR3aa: CASGQGLAGVDTGELFF; CDR3nt: TGTGCTAGTGGTCAAGGACTAGCGGGAGTTGATACCGGGGAGCTGTTTTTT
abundance: .; d_gene: TRBD1; j_gene: TRBJ1-2; v_gene: TRBV18; CDR3aa: CASSLGTGGDYGYTF; CDR3nt: TGTGCCAGCTCACTGGGAACAGGGGGCGACTATGGCTACACCTTC
abundance: .; d_gene: TRBD1; j_gene: TRBJ2-1; v_gene: TRBV3-1/TRBV3-2; CDR3aa: CASSQDRIGTAYNEQFF; CDR3nt: TGTGCCAGCAGCCAAGATCGTATAGGGACAGCCTACAATGAGCAGTTCTTC
abundance: .; d_gene: TRBD1; j_gene: TRBJ1-2; v_gene: TRBV10-2; CDR3aa: CASSGLTGGGYGYTF; CDR3nt: TGCGCCAGCAGTGGCCTAACAGGGGGGGGATATGGCTACACCTTC
abundance: .; d_gene: .; j_gene: TRBJ2-1; v_gene: TRBV18; CDR3aa: CASSPSDNEQFF; CDR3nt: TGTGCCAGCTCACCATCAGACAATGAGCAGTTCTTC
abundance: few; d_gene: .; j_gene: TRBJ2-1; v_gene: TRBV15; CDR3aa: CATSKGLHNEQFF; CDR3nt: TGTGCCACCAGCAAGGGACTGCACAATGAGCAGTTCTTC
abundance: .; d_gene: TRBD1; j_gene: TRBJ2-2; v_gene: TRBV28; CDR3aa: CASSGRQGATPTGELFF; CDR3nt: TGTGCCAGCAGCGGGCGACAGGGGGCGACCCCCACCGGGGAGCTGTTTTTT
abundance: .; d_gene: .; j_gene: TRBJ1-2; v_gene: TRBV5-1; CDR3aa: CASGGGAADGYTF; CDR3nt: TGCGCCAGCGGCGGTGGGGCGGCTGATGGCTACACCTTC
abundance: .; d_gene: TRBD1; j_gene: TRBJ1-4; v_gene: TRBV19; CDR3aa: CASSTYRQGDHNEKLFF; CDR3nt: TGTGCCAGTAGTACATATCGACAGGGGGACCATAATGAAAAACTGTTTTTT
abundance: .; d_gene: .; j_gene: TRBJ2-1; v_gene: TRBV19; CDR3aa: CASRGLGSSYNEQFF; CDR3nt: TGTGCCAGTAGGGGGCTCGGAAGCTCCTACAATGAGCAGTTCTTC
abundance: .; d_gene: TRBD1; j_gene: TRBJ1-6; v_gene: TRBV29-1; CDR3aa: CSVAQGVGSPLHF; CDR3nt: TGCAGCGTGGCCCAGGGGGTAGGTTCACCCCTCCACTTT
abundance: .; d_gene: .; j_gene: TRBJ1-2; v_gene: TRBV1; CDR3aa: CTSSQLLGGAHGYTF; CDR3nt: TGCACCAGCAGCCAACTCCTGGGGGGGGCGCACGGCTACACCTTC
abundance: .; d_gene: .; j_gene: TRBJ1-5; v_gene: TRBV3-1/TRBV3-2; CDR3aa: CASSPLGGQGQPQHF; CDR3nt: TGTGCCAGCAGCCCCCTGGGGGGGCAGGGTCAGCCCCAGCATTTT
abundance: .; d_gene: .; j_gene: TRBJ2-1; v_gene: TRBV5-6; CDR3aa: CASSLATFSSYNEQFF; CDR3nt: TGTGCCAGCAGCTTGGCGACATTTTCCTCCTACAATGAGCAGTTCTTC
abundance: .; d_gene: TRBD1; j_gene: TRBJ1-1; v_gene: TRBV11-2; CDR3aa: CASSLDPTGVWAEAFF; CDR3nt: TGTGCCAGCAGCTTAGATCCTACAGGGGTTTGGGCTGAAGCTTTCTTT
abundance: .; d_gene: TRBD1; j_gene: TRBJ1-2; v_gene: TRBV15; CDR3aa: CATRDRVDYGYTF; CDR3nt: TGTGCCACCCGGGACAGGGTCGACTATGGCTACACCTTC
abundance: .; d_gene: .; j_gene: TRBJ1-5; v_gene: TRBV5-8; CDR3aa: CASSLDRRGLSNQPQHF; CDR3nt: TGTGCCAGCAGCTTGGATCGCAGGGGTCTGTCCAATCAGCCCCAGCATTTT
abundance: once; d_gene: TRBD1; j_gene: TRBJ2-1; v_gene: TRBV11-1; CDR3aa: CATRDRSYNEQFF; CDR3nt: TGTGCCACCCGGGACAGGTCCTACAATGAGCAGTTCTTC
abundance: .; d_gene: .; j_gene: TRBJ2-7; v_gene: TRBV4-1; CDR3aa: CASSSTGTVSYEQYF; CDR3nt: TGCGCCAGCAGCTCTACCGGGACTGTCTCCTACGAGCAGTACTTC
abundance: .; d_gene: .; j_gene: TRBJ1-3; v_gene: TRBV7-2; CDR3aa: CASRTASGNTIYF; CDR3nt: TGTGCCAGCAGAACTGCGAGCGGAAACACCATATATTTT